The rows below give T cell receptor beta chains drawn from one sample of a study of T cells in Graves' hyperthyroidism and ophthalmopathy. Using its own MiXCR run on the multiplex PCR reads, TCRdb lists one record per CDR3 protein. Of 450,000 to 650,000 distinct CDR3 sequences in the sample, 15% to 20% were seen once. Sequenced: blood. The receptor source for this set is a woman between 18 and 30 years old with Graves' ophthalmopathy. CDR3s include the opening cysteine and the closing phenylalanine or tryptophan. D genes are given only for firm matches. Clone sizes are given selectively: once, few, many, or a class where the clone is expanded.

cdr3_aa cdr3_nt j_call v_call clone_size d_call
CASSVERGVGETQYF TGTGCCAGCAGCGTAGAAAGGGGCGTCGGGGAGACCCAGTACTTC TRBJ2-5 TRBV9 . .
CASSQEINRADEQYF TGTGCCAGCAGCCAAGAGATAAACAGGGCGGACGAGCAGTACTTC TRBJ2-7 TRBV4-2 few .
CAWSVTHNSPLHF TGTGCCTGGAGTGTAACGCATAATTCACCCCTCCACTTT TRBJ1-6 TRBV30 many .
CASPTPDRVQETQYF TGTGCCAGCCCAACACCAGACAGGGTCCAAGAGACCCAGTACTTC TRBJ2-5 TRBV9 few TRBD1
CASSADYNSPLHF TGTGCCAGCAGTGCCGACTATAATTCACCCCTCCACTTT TRBJ1-6 TRBV6-2/TRBV6-3 . .
CARSQEPVRALSYEQYF TGCGCCAGAAGCCAAGAACCGGTTAGGGCGTTATCCTACGAGCAGTACTTC TRBJ2-7 TRBV4-1 . .
CASSPGRVIATDTQYF TGTGCCAGCAGCCCGGGGAGGGTGATAGCCACAGATACGCAGTATTTT TRBJ2-3 TRBV11-2 many TRBD2
CASSKGQGAEGSPLHF TGTGCCAGCAGTAAAGGACAGGGGGCGGAAGGATCACCCCTCCACTTT TRBJ1-6 TRBV5-4 . TRBD1
CASGGQGGDYGYTF TGTGCCAGCGGCGGACAGGGCGGTGACTATGGCTACACCTTC TRBJ1-2 TRBV6-1 . TRBD1
CASSLAYPGHMNYEQYF TGTGCTAGCAGCTTAGCGTACCCGGGACATATGAACTACGAGCAGTACTTC TRBJ2-7 TRBV7-7 many .
CSATDPGNIQYF TGCAGTGCTACGGACCCGGGGAACATTCAGTACTTC TRBJ2-4 TRBV20-1 many .
CASSIRVPNTGELFF TGTGCCAGTAGTATAAGAGTACCGAACACCGGGGAGCTGTTTTTT TRBJ2-2 TRBV19 . .
CASVGEDGTQYF TGTGCTAGCGTGGGGGAGGACGGGACCCAGTACTTC TRBJ2-5 TRBV12-3/TRBV12-4 . .
CSARQNSLLNYGYTF TGCAGTGCTAGGCAGAACAGCTTACTTAACTATGGCTACACCTTC TRBJ1-2 TRBV20-1 many .
CAWRVRGGGTEAFF TGTGCCTGGAGAGTACGCGGGGGCGGCACTGAAGCTTTCTTT TRBJ1-1 TRBV30 many .
CSTPLGDTQYF TGCAGCACTCCCTTAGGAGATACGCAGTATTTT TRBJ2-3 TRBV20-1 many .
CASSLAGGTSYEQYF TGTGCCAGCAGCTTAGCAGGGGGCACTTCCTACGAGCAGTACTTC TRBJ2-7 TRBV7-2 many TRBD1
CASSVGAGHYRSNQPQHF TGTGCCAGTAGTGTGGGGGCAGGGCATTATAGAAGCAATCAGCCCCAGCATTTT TRBJ1-5 TRBV19 . .
CASSPFESGETQYF TGTGCCAGCAGCCCCTTCGAGAGCGGGGAGACCCAGTACTTC TRBJ2-5 TRBV7-3 many .
CASSPSDGNTEAFF TGCGCCAGCAGCCCCTCGGACGGGAACACTGAAGCTTTCTTT TRBJ1-1 TRBV5-1 many .
CASHPPLNTEAFF TGTGCCAGCCATCCACCTCTGAACACTGAAGCTTTCTTT TRBJ1-1 TRBV6-1 many .
CASSLEGTYYEQYF TGTGCCAGCAGCTTAGAGGGGACTTACTACGAGCAGTACTTC TRBJ2-7 TRBV7-2 many .
CASIPGGRSPITDTQYF TGTGCCAGCATCCCCGGGGGGAGGAGCCCGATCACAGATACGCAGTATTTT TRBJ2-3 TRBV7-9 many TRBD2
CASSPFLATNEKLFF TGTGCCAGCAGCCCCTTTTTGGCAACTAATGAAAAACTGTTTTTT TRBJ1-4 TRBV12-3/TRBV12-4 . .
CASRPPPGTENQPQHF TGTGCCAGCAGACCTCCACCCGGGACAGAAAATCAGCCCCAGCATTTT TRBJ1-5 TRBV28 many TRBD1
CASSYEGADEQYF TGTGCCAGCAGTTATGAGGGGGCCGACGAGCAGTACTTC TRBJ2-7 TRBV6-1 few TRBD1
CASSGVESNNEQFF TGTGCCAGCAGTGGGGTTGAGAGTAACAATGAGCAGTTCTTC TRBJ2-1 TRBV12-3/TRBV12-4 many .
CASSADYSWGYTF TGTGCCAGTAGTGCAGATTATTCCTGGGGCTACACCTTC TRBJ1-2 TRBV19 . .
CASSYRRNTGELFF TGTGCCAGCAGTTACCGGCGGAACACCGGGGAGCTGTTTTTT TRBJ2-2 TRBV6-5 few .
CAWTASWGYTF TGTGCCTGGACCGCCTCCTGGGGCTACACCTTC TRBJ1-2 TRBV30 many .
CASSSGEATEAFF TGTGCCAGCAGTTCAGGGGAGGCCACTGAAGCTTTCTTT TRBJ1-1 TRBV6-1 many .
CASSPTRSTEAFF TGTGCCAGCAGCCCCACACGTAGCACTGAAGCTTTCTTT TRBJ1-1 TRBV3-1 many .